The 28 T cell receptor beta chains below come from one sample, sequenced in a study of cytomegalovirus exposure and HLA in healthy donors. The assay was immunoSEQ multiplex PCR, and TCRdb's table has in-frame clones only and misses some. This table has around 300,000 clones, just over 85% appearing once. The sequencing input was PBMCs. The source is a woman aged 18 to 35 in good health and CMV-seronegative.

To note about this clone: This specimen includes other DNA sequences encoding the same CDR3. The chain carries TRBV5-4 and TRBJ1-2; D is ambiguous. This CDR3 spans 15 amino acids. The germline CDR1 and CDR2 sequences are SGHNT and YYREEE (reference sequence). With 1 base removed from V and 0 bases from J, the gap between germline ends came to 10 bases. Written as DNA, the CDR3 is TGTGCCAGCAGCTTGAATCGGGGAGCTAACTATGGCTACACCTTC. This encodes CASSLNRGANYGYTF.

This rearrangement joins TRBV13 to TRBJ1-3, with 8 bases aligning to TRBD1. J lost 1 base, V lost 5 bases, and 7 bases had no gene match. The CDR3 consists of 16 residues. Germline V gene lookup returns CDR1 PRHDT and CDR2 FYEKMQ (reference sequence). CDR3 DNA sequence: TGTGCCAGCAGCGCGACAGGGGCCGGATCTGGAAACACCATATATTTT. Protein sequence: CASSATGAGSGNTIYF. Looking up the rest from reference TRBV13 and TRBJ1-3 gives the full variable domain: AAGVIQSPRHLIKEKRETATLKCYPIPRHDTVYWYQQGPGQDPQFLISFYEKMQSDKGSIPDRFSAQQFSDYHSELNMSSLELGDSALYFCASSATGAGSGNTIYFGEGSWLTVV.

For this clone: An end of the junction does not agree with germline; a read error may underlie this. V and J are TRBV7-9 and TRBJ1-1, with D unresolved. The length of the CDR3 is 15 residues. Germline V gives CDR1 SEHNR, CDR2 FQNEAQ (reference sequence). The CDR3 DNA follows: TGTGCCAGCCGCTTCACTTCGGGGAAGAACACTGAAGCTTTCTTT. The encoded protein is CASRFTSGKNTEAFF.

The chain carries TRBV9 and TRBJ2-2, with 7 bases matching TRBD2. The CDR3 sequence is 17 residues long. Germline V gives CDR1 SGDLS, CDR2 YYNGEE. V was clipped by 5 bases and J by 4 bases; unmatched bases: 14. The CDR3 DNA follows: TGTGCCAGCAGTGAGGGTAAGGGGAGGGCGGCCACCGGGGAGCTGTTTTTT. As protein: CASSEGKGRAATGELFF.

The rearrangement uses TRBV30 and TRBJ2-7; 12 bases align to TRBD2. The CDR3 is made up of 14 amino acids. CDR1 and CDR2 from the germline V gene are GTSNPN and SVGIG (reference sequence). J lost 6 bases, V lost 1 base, and 4 bases had no gene match. Here the CDR3 reads CAWSGRLAGVEQYF. CDR3 nucleotide sequence: TGTGCCTGGAGTGGGAGACTAGCGGGAGTCGAGCAGTACTTC. Full variable domain (outside the CDR3, taken from reference TRBV30 and TRBJ2-7): SQTIHQWPATLVQPVGSPLSLECTVEGTSNPNLYWYRQAAGRGLQLLFYSVGIGQISSEVPQNLSASRPQDRQFILSSKKLLLSDSGFYLCAWSGRLAGVEQYFGPGTRLTVT.

The chain employs TRBV4-1 and TRBJ2-7, with TRBD2 matching 9 bases. After removal of 6 bases from V and 1 base from J, the junction contained 13 bases not matched to a gene. The CDR3 is 17 amino acids. The germline V gene has CDR1 MGHRA and CDR2 YSYEKL. The CDR3 loop reads CASRGWASGISSYEQYF. DNA of the CDR3: TGCGCCAGCAGAGGATGGGCTAGCGGGATTTCTTCCTACGAGCAGTACTTC.

The chain employs TRBV6-1 and TRBJ1-2; TRBD1 aligns across 9 bases. Germline lookup yields CDR1 MNHNS and CDR2 SASEGT. The CDR3 covers 13 residues. V trimming: 5 bases; J trimming: 6 bases; junction bases outside the gene matches: 4. For the CDR3, the DNA is TGTGCCAGCAGTCCCCGGGACAGGGATGGCTACACCTTC. It translates to CASSPRDRDGYTF.

The chain links TRBV2 to TRBJ1-2, with TRBD1 matching 9 bases. The CDR3 is 13 amino acids. V shed 6 bases and J 7 bases; nucleotides not matched to a gene: 6. Germline assignment: CDR1 SNHLY and CDR2 FYNNEI. The CDR3: CASRVQGAGGYTF. CDR3 in DNA: TGTGCCAGCAGGGTACAGGGGGCAGGTGGCTACACCTTC.

The chain joins TRBV19 to TRBJ2-3; TRBD2 matches at 8 bases. Germline CDR1 LNHDA, CDR2 SQIVND (reference sequence). The ends lost 4 bases at V and 0 bases at J; junction bases unmatched: 9. CDR3 size: 17 residues. CDR3 in amino acids: CASSKGSGGDSTDTQYF. For the CDR3, the DNA is TGTGCCAGTAGTAAAGGCAGCGGGGGCGATAGCACAGATACGCAGTATTTT.

This clone was observed once. The rearrangement links TRBV9 to TRBJ1-3; D is uncertain. The CDR3 runs 14 residues. Germline CDR1 reads SGDLS; CDR2 reads YYNGEE. V lost 0 bases and J lost 4, with 8 bases in between. The CDR3 DNA is TGTGCCAGCAGCGTAGGCCGGGAAGGAAACACCATATATTTT. This codes for CASSVGREGNTIYF.

The chain has TRBV4-1 and TRBJ2-7; D is possibly TRBD2 (6 bases). Trimming removed 1 base from V and 7 bases from J, with 20 bases in between. This CDR3 is 16 amino acids long. Germline V gene lookup returns CDR1 MGHRA and CDR2 YSYEKL. CDR3 coding DNA: TGCGCCAGCAGCCAAGTTGGAGGGGCCTCTACGAAGGAGCAGTACTTC. Translated: CASSQVGGASTKEQYF.

This clone was seen only once. The chain is built from TRBV4-3 and TRBJ1-6, with 8 bases aligning to TRBD1. V was clipped by 3 bases and J by 1 base; unmatched bases: 14. The CDR3 sequence is 20 residues long. Germline V CDR1 and CDR2: LGHNA, YSLEER. The chain's CDR3 is CASSQGWTGRVLSYNSPLHF. CDR3 bases: TGCGCCAGCAGCCAGGGCTGGACAGGGCGGGTACTGTCCTATAATTCACCCCTCCACTTT.

This clone was seen at least ten times. This rearrangement joins TRBV11-2 to TRBJ1-2, with a possible D match to TRBD1 (5 bases). Germline V lookup: CDR1 SGHAT, CDR2 FQNNGV. The CDR3 covers 14 residues. Trimming cost V 1 base and J 3 bases, with 9 bases left between them. CDR3 residues: CASSLGGLYYGYTF. CDR3 coding DNA: TGTGCCAGCAGCTTAGGGGGACTGTACTATGGCTACACCTTC.

Only one count was recorded for this clone. The chain joins TRBV7-7 to TRBJ2-3, with D possibly being TRBD1 (6 bases). V lost 4 bases to trimming and J lost 4 bases, with 9 bases between them. CDR1 is SSHAT and CDR2 is FNYEAQ in the germline V gene (reference sequence). The CDR3 is 13 residues long. For the CDR3, the DNA is TGTGCCAGCAGCTCCACAGGGTCAGATACGCAGTATTTT. As protein: CASSSTGSDTQYF.

The chain carries TRBV4-2 and TRBJ2-1; TRBD2 agrees at 9 bases. V lost 1 base, J lost 7 bases, and 2 bases stayed unmatched. Per the germline V gene, CDR1 is LGHNA and CDR2 is YNFKEQ. The CDR3 extends over 14 amino acids. CDR3 coding DNA: TGTGCCAGCAGCCAAGGACTAGCGGAGAATGAGCAGTTCTTC. As protein: CASSQGLAENEQFF.

The genes are TRBV11-3 and TRBJ2-7; 9 bases map to TRBD2. CDR3 size: 17 residues. V dropped 1 base and J dropped 0; count of bases not matched to a gene: 7. Looked up from germline, CDR1 is SGHNT and CDR2 is YENEEA. CDR3 coding DNA: TGTGCCAGCAGCTTAGCCTCCCTAGCGGGGAGCTCCTACGAGCAGTACTTC. Translated, it gives CASSLASLAGSSYEQYF.

V and J are TRBV27 and TRBJ2-5, with 8 bases matching TRBD1. The CDR3 has 13 amino acids. Losses at the gene ends were 2 bases for V and 6 bases for J; bases not matched to a gene: 2. Germline V gene data show CDR1 as MNHEY and CDR2 as SMNVEV (reference sequence). The CDR3 nucleotides are TGTGCCAGCAGTTTAACAGGGGGAAAGACCCAGTACTTC. Translating gives CASSLTGGKTQYF.

The chain carries TRBV4-1 and TRBJ1-4; a weak D match, TRBD1 (6 bases). The V and J ends lost 1 base and 8 bases respectively, with 17 bases between them. The CDR3 runs 16 residues. Germline CDR1 reads MGHRA; CDR2 reads YSYEKL. CDR3 DNA: TGCGCCAGCAGCCAAGGGGTGCGACAGGAAAGAGAAAAACTGTTTTTT. It translates to CASSQGVRQEREKLFF.

The chain recombines TRBV25-1 with TRBJ2-5, with 8 bases aligning to TRBD1. This CDR3 is built from 14 residues. Trimming took 4 bases from V and 1 from J; bases not matched to a gene: 2. Germline lookup yields CDR1 MGHDK and CDR2 SYGVNS. The CDR3 nucleotides are TGTGCCAGCAGTGGACAGGGGCTCCAAGAGACCCAGTACTTC. Translation: CASSGQGLQETQYF.

This rearrangement joins TRBV4-1 to TRBJ1-1, with 8 bases lining up with TRBD1. Looked up from germline, CDR1 is MGHRA and CDR2 is YSYEKL. The CDR3 has 14 residues. With 2 bases clipped from V and 5 bases from J, the junction kept 4 bases outside the gene matches. This CDR3 reads CASSQHTGGTEAFF. The DNA for the CDR3 is TGCGCCAGCAGCCAACATACAGGGGGGACTGAAGCTTTCTTT.

This clone was seen a few times. Here the CDR3 DNA reads TGCGCCAGCAGCTTGACCAGGGACTCCAGGGAGACCTACGAGCAGTACTTC. It yields the protein CASSLTRDSRETYEQYF. V usage is TRBV5-1 and J usage is TRBJ2-7; D may be TRBD2 (6 bases). This CDR3 spans 17 amino acids. V shed 1 base and J shed 2 bases, with 19 bases lying between them. CDR1 SGHRS and CDR2 YFSETQ come from the germline V gene. Supplemented by reference TRBV5-1 and TRBJ2-7, the full variable domain reads KAGVTQTPRYLIKTRGQQVTLSCSPISGHRSVSWYQQTPGQGLQFLFEYFSETQRNKGNFPGRFSGRQFSNSRSEMNVSTLELGDSALYLCASSLTRDSRETYEQYFGPGTRLTVT.

The chain recombines TRBV29-1 with TRBJ2-7; maybe TRBD1 (6 bases). The CDR3 runs to 15 residues. The V gene's germline CDR1 is SQVTM and CDR2 ANQGSEA. V dropped 6 bases and J dropped 0 bases, with 18 bases sitting between them. As DNA, the CDR3 is TGCAGCGTAGTCGGACAGTTCAGTAGCTCCTACGAGCAGTACTTC. Translated, it gives CSVVGQFSSSYEQYF.

The chain combines TRBV19 with TRBJ2-2, with a possible D match to TRBD2 (5 bases). Per germline, CDR1 LNHDA and CDR2 SQIVND (reference sequence). Trimming pared 3 bases from V and 6 bases from J, leaving 11 bases between. The CDR3 is made up of 14 amino acids. The CDR3 coding sequence is TGTGCCAGTAGTATGGGCACCGGGGCCGGGGAGCTGTTTTTT. This gives the protein CASSMGTGAGELFF.

This chain connects TRBV6-1 to TRBJ1-4, with a weak D call TRBD1 (5 bases). The V and J ends lost 6 bases and 4 bases respectively, with 12 bases between them. The CDR3 covers 14 residues. Germline V gene lookup returns CDR1 MNHNS and CDR2 SASEGT. CDR3 sequence reads: CASRLDGGNEKLFF. The CDR3 DNA follows: TGTGCCAGCAGGTTAGACGGGGGTAATGAAAAACTGTTTTTT.

This clone is a singleton in its sample. This chain links TRBV30 with TRBJ2-7, with D perhaps TRBD1 (6 bases). The CDR3 loop spans 14 amino acids. In germline, CDR1 is GTSNPN, CDR2 SVGIG (reference sequence). Trimming took off 0 bases at V and 0 bases at J, with 9 bases between the two ends. Here the CDR3 DNA reads TGTGCCTGGAGTGTCGGGACATTCTCCTACGAGCAGTACTTC. Protein product: CAWSVGTFSYEQYF.

V usage is TRBV5-1 and J usage is TRBJ2-7, with 12 bases aligning to TRBD1. J gave up 6 bases and V 4 bases, and 11 bases lay outside the gene matches. The CDR3 consists of 16 residues. The germline CDR1 and CDR2 sequences are SGHRS and YFSETQ. The CDR3 DNA follows: TGCGCCAGCAGCCATACCCCGGGACAGGGGGCGCTCGAGCAGTACTTC. This codes for CASSHTPGQGALEQYF. The complete variable domain, with remaining parts taken from reference TRBV5-1 and TRBJ2-7, reads KAGVTQTPRYLIKTRGQQVTLSCSPISGHRSVSWYQQTPGQGLQFLFEYFSETQRNKGNFPGRFSGRQFSNSRSEMNVSTLELGDSALYLCASSHTPGQGALEQYFGPGTRLTVT.

V gene TRBV25-1 combines with J gene TRBJ2-3; the D is unclear. There are 14 residues in the CDR3. CDR1 MGHDK and CDR2 SYGVNS come from the germline V gene. Between the trimmed V and J ends, which lost 7 bases and 1 base, there was a span of 12 bases. This CDR3 is CASTLSTGTDTQYF. CDR3 coding DNA: TGTGCCAGCACACTAAGTACTGGCACAGATACGCAGTATTTT.

V usage is TRBV19 and J usage is TRBJ1-2, with 8 bases aligning to TRBD1. Trimming removed 5 bases from V and 4 bases from J; junction bases left unmatched: 6. This CDR3 has 14 amino acids. Germline V gene sequence: CDR1 LNHDA, CDR2 SQIVND (reference sequence). The CDR3 DNA follows: TGTGCCAGTAGTCCTAGACAGGGGAGCTATGGCTACACCTTC. Its protein is CASSPRQGSYGYTF.